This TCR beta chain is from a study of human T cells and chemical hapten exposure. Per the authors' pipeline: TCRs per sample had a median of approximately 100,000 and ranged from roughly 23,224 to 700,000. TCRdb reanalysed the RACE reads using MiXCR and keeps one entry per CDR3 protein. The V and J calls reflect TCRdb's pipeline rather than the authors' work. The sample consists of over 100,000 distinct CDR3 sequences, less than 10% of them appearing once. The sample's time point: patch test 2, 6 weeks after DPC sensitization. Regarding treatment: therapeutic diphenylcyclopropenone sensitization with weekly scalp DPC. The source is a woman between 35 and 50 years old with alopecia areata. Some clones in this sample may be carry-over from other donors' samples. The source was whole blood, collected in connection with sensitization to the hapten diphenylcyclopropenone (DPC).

CDR3 loop: CASSPGRTVNTEAFF. CDR3 nucleotide sequence: TGCGCCAGCAGCCCTGGGCGGACGGTGAACACTGAAGCTTTCTTT. This chain joins TRBV5-1 and TRBJ1-1; D not certain. Germline CDR1 and CDR2: SGHRS and YFSETQ. V was trimmed by 4 bases and J by 0 bases, leaving 13 bases between them. This CDR3 comprises 15 residues. The full variable domain, rest sourced from reference TRBV5-1 and TRBJ1-1, is KAGVTQTPRYLIKTRGQQVTLSCSPISGHRSVSWYQQTPGQGLQFLFEYFSETQRNKGNFPGRFSGRQFSNSRSEMNVSTLELGDSALYLCASSPGRTVNTEAFFGQGTRLTVV.